The 13 T cell receptor beta chains below come from one sample, sequenced in a study of blood T cell repertoires in COVID-19. Profiling relied on immunoSEQ multiplex PCR, and the TCRdb table lists in-frame clones only, not all of them. Among approximately 470,000 clones, approximately 86% were seen once, and the ten largest hold roughly 0.7%. The sequenced sample consisted of PBMCs or T cells enriched from blood (not recorded which). These receptor sequences come from a woman aged 18-30 years who had recovered from COVID-19.

The CDR3 reads CASSIRGTVTIYEQYF. The CDR3 region has the DNA TGTGCCAGCAGCATTCGTGGGACAGTGACGATTTACGAGCAGTACTTC. The chain is built from TRBV27 and TRBJ2-7; 7 bases match TRBD1. The V gene's germline CDR1 is MNHEY and CDR2 SMNVEV (reference sequence). The CDR3 runs to 16 residues. Trimming removed 6 bases from V and 4 bases from J; junction bases left unmatched: 15.

This chain joins TRBV29-1 and TRBJ2-7, with unresolved D. V was cut by 4 bases and J by 3 bases, with 13 bases left in between. From germline, CDR1 is SQVTM and CDR2 ANQGSEA. The CDR3 spans 13 residues. CDR3 DNA: TGCAGCGTTGCCCCTGGGCCGCACTACGAGCAGTACTTC. Translating it yields CSVAPGPHYEQYF.

The rearrangement uses TRBV20-1 and TRBJ1-1, with D possibly matching TRBD1 (5 bases). The CDR3 is made up of 11 amino acids. In germline, CDR1 is DFQATT, CDR2 SNEGSKA (reference sequence). V lost 8 bases to trimming and J lost 11 bases, with 18 bases between them. The CDR3 DNA follows: TGCAGTACAACGACAGTTTTCGACGCTTTCTTT. Its translation: CSTTTVFDAFF.

Here the CDR3 reads CASSSDRVYGYTF. Written as DNA, the CDR3 is TGTGCCAGCAGCTCCGACAGGGTCTATGGCTACACCTTC. The chain combines TRBV7-2 with TRBJ1-2; 7 bases line up with TRBD1. Germline V CDR1 and CDR2: SGHTA, FQGNSA. V shed 4 bases, J shed 4 bases, and the junction held 3 bases outside the gene matches. The CDR3 extends over 13 amino acids.

The chain carries TRBV4-1 and TRBJ2-3; 9 bases fit TRBD2. Germline trimming cut 0 bases from V and 6 bases from J; bases unmatched to any gene: 13. The CDR3 has 18 residues. Germline loops: CDR1 MGHRA, CDR2 YSYEKL. CDR3 in DNA: TGCGCCAGCAGCCAAGAAGAGCTTTCCGGGACTAGCCCCGATACGCAGTATTTT. Its translation: CASSQEELSGTSPDTQYF.

V usage is TRBV2 and J usage is TRBJ1-4; D unresolved. V was shortened by 8 bases and J by 6 bases, with 13 bases between the two germline ends. This CDR3 comprises 13 residues. The germline CDR1 and CDR2 sequences are SNHLY and FYNNEI. CDR3 sequence (DNA): TGTGCCAGCTCATATCGCCAGGATGAAAAACTGTTTTTT. Protein: CASSYRQDEKLFF.

The chain joins TRBV5-1 to TRBJ1-2; D not resolved. V lost 2 bases and J 1 base, leaving 15 bases between the germline ends. The germline V gene has CDR1 SGHRS and CDR2 YFSETQ. The CDR3 contains 16 residues. CDR3 nucleotides: TGCGCCAGCAGCTTACGCAGTAGCGGCAGTAACTATGGCTACACCTTC. It translates to CASSLRSSGSNYGYTF.

This clone turned up a few times. The rearrangement uses TRBV28 and TRBJ2-5; D is ambiguous. Germline lookup yields CDR1 MDHEN and CDR2 SYDVKM. The CDR3 is 12 residues long. V dropped 10 bases and J dropped 0 bases, with 9 bases sitting between them. This chain's CDR3 is CATTGYQETQYF. DNA for the CDR3: TGTGCCACGACGGGTTACCAAGAGACCCAGTACTTC.

V usage is TRBV15 and J usage is TRBJ1-2; 9 nucleotides align to TRBD1. This CDR3 comprises 15 residues. Trimming cost V 2 bases and J 4 bases; bases outside gene matches: 5. Germline V gene data show CDR1 as LNHNV and CDR2 as YYDKDF (reference sequence). The CDR3 loop reads CATSRPGQGLYGYTF. The CDR3 DNA reads TGTGCCACCAGCAGACCCGGACAGGGGCTCTATGGCTACACCTTC.

This clone was seen only once. This chain connects TRBV7-9 to TRBJ1-2; 8 bases fit TRBD1. The CDR3 loop spans 15 amino acids. Trimming removed 5 bases from V and 6 bases from J; junction bases left unmatched: 11. Germline-derived CDR1 and CDR2 are SEHNR and FQNEAQ (reference sequence). As DNA, the CDR3 is TGTGCCAGCAGCCCTAGGACAGGGCCTGTAAATGGCTACACCTTC. The encoded protein is CASSPRTGPVNGYTF.

This rearrangement joins TRBV27 to TRBJ2-7; 9 bases fit TRBD1. J gave up 6 bases and V 0 bases, and 6 bases lay outside the gene matches. Germline loops: CDR1 MNHEY, CDR2 SMNVEV (reference sequence). This CDR3 region has 15 residues. The CDR3 reads CASSLSGTGLGEQYF. The CDR3 DNA is TGTGCCAGCAGTTTATCCGGGACAGGGCTGGGCGAGCAGTACTTC.

The chain is built from TRBV19 and TRBJ2-1, with TRBD2 matching 10 bases. This CDR3 comprises 15 residues. Germline CDR1 and CDR2: LNHDA and SQIVND (reference sequence). V lost 5 bases and J lost 4; bases outside the gene matches: 5. For the CDR3, the DNA is TGTGCCAGTAGTCGAAGGACTAGCGGTTACAATGAGCAGTTCTTC. This translates into CASSRRTSGYNEQFF.

The chain carries TRBV28 and TRBJ1-2, with 8 bases that match TRBD1. V lost 2 bases and J lost 4; bases outside the gene matches: 6. Germline-derived CDR1 and CDR2 are MDHEN and SYDVKM. The CDR3 is made up of 15 amino acids. CDR3 sequence (DNA): TGTGCCAGCAGTTTACGGGACAGGCCCTTCTATGGCTACACCTTC. Protein product: CASSLRDRPFYGYTF.